The clone carrying this TCR beta chain appeared a single time. Its specificity is unknown. Libraries were made from TCR beta cDNA, and they carried unique molecular identifiers. T cells numbering roughly 0.9 to 10 million yielded cDNA molecules that totaled roughly 500,000. A single record per CDR3 protein comes from TCRdb applying MiXCR to the PCR reads. The sample lists approximately 690,000 distinct CDR3 sequences, approximately 59% occurring once. The CDR3 is 11 residues long. Germline CDR1 DFQATT, CDR2 SNEGSKA (reference sequence). Between the trimmed V and J ends, which lost 3 bases and 8 bases, there was a span of 8 bases. The source of the sample is a study of post-analysis software for immune sequencing data. Study at large: Included courses were relapsing-remitting and secondary progressive multiple sclerosis; progressive-relapsing multiple sclerosis was also included. Study-wide results and caveats: Normalized Chao1 diversity was significantly lower in multiple sclerosis patients than in controls. Under F measure analysis, samples from one preparation batch co-clustered strongly. Compared with controls, patients had more of about five TRBV segments, including TRBV5-6, TRBV5-1 and TRBV20-1.

This TCR came from a girl aged 2 to 10 with multiple sclerosis. V and J are TRBV20-1 and TRBJ2-1; D not resolved. Sequenced input: blood. The CDR3 DNA follows: TGCAGTGCTAGCAGGATCCATGAGCAGTTCTTC. Protein sequence: CSASRIHEQFF.